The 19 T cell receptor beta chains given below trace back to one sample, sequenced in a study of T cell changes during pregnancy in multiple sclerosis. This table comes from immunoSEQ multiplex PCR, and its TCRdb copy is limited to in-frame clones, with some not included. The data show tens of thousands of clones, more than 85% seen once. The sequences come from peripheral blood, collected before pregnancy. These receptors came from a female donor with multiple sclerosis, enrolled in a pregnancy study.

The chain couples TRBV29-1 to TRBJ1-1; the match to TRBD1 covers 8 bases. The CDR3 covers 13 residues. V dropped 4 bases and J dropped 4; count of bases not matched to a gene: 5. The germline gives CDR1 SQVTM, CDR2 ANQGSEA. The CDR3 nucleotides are TGCAGCGTTGCCACAGGGGGAGGCACTGAAGCTTTCTTT. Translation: CSVATGGGTEAFF.

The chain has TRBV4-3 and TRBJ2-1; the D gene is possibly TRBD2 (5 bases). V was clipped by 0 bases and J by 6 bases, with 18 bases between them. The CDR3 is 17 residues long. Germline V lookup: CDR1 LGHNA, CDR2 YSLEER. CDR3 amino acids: CASSQDRPRGSGNEQFF. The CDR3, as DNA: TGCGCCAGCAGCCAAGATAGGCCCCGTGGGAGCGGCAATGAGCAGTTCTTC.

CDR3 DNA: TGCGCCAGCAGCGTGACAGGGGGCCTGCGAAAACTGTTTTTT. Protein: CASSVTGGLRKLFF. This rearrangement joins TRBV4-3 to TRBJ1-4, with TRBD1 identical over 10 bases. Germline CDR1 is LGHNA and CDR2 is YSLEER. The CDR3 has 14 amino acids. The junction had 7 bases not matched to a gene; V was cut back by 5 bases and J by 10 bases.

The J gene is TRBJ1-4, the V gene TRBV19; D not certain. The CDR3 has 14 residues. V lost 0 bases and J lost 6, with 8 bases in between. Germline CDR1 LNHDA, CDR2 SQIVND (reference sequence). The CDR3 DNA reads TGTGCCAGTAGTATAGAGTCCCCGGATGAAAAACTGTTTTTT. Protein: CASSIESPDEKLFF. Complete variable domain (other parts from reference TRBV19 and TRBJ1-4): DGGITQSPKYLFRKEGQNVTLSCEQNLNHDAMYWYRQDPGQGLRLIYYSQIVNDFQKGDIAEGYSVSREKKESFPLTVTSAQKNPTAFYLCASSIESPDEKLFFGSGTQLSVL.

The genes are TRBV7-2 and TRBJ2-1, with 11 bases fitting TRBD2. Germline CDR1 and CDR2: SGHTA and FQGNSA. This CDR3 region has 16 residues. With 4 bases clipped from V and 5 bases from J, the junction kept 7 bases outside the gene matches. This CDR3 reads CASSSPGLAVNNEQFF. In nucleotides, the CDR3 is TGTGCCAGCAGCTCCCCGGGACTAGCGGTAAACAATGAGCAGTTCTTC.

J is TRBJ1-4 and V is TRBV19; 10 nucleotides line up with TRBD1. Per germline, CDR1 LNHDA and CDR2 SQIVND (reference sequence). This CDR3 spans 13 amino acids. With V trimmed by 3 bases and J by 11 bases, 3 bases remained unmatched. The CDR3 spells CASSIRGQGKLFF. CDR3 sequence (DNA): TGTGCCAGTAGTATTAGGGGACAGGGGAAACTGTTTTTT.

DNA for the CDR3: TGTGCCAGCAAAGAAGAACAGGCTGCCAATGAGCAGTTCTTC. Translating it yields CASKEEQAANEQFF. This chain uses TRBV5-4 with TRBJ2-1; TRBD1 might be the D (5 bases). Germline V CDR1 and CDR2: SGHNT, YYREEE (reference sequence). The CDR3 contains 14 residues. With 6 bases removed from V and 6 bases from J, the gap between germline ends came to 16 bases. The full variable domain, with the rest looked up from reference TRBV5-4 and TRBJ2-1, is ETGVTQSPTHLIKTRGQQVTLRCSSQSGHNTVSWYQQALGQGPQFIFQYYREEENGRGNFPPRFSGLQFPNYSSELNVNALELDDSALYLCASKEEQAANEQFFGPGTRLTVL.

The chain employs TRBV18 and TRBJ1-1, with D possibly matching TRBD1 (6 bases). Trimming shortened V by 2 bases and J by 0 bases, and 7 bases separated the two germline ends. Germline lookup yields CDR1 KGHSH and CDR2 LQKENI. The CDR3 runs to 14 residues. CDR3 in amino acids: CASSPGTLNTEAFF. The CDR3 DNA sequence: TGTGCCAGCTCACCAGGGACACTGAACACTGAAGCTTTCTTT.

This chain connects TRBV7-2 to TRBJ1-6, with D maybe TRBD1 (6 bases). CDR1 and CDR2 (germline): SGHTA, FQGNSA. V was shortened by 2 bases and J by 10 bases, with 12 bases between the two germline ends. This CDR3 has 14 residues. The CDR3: CASSLNREGSPLHF. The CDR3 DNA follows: TGTGCCAGCAGCTTAAACAGGGAGGGATCACCCCTCCACTTT.

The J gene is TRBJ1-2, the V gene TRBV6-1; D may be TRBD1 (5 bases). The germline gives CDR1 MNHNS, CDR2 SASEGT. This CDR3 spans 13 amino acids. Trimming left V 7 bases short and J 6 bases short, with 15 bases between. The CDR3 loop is CASIQAQVNGYTF. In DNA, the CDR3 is TGTGCCAGCATACAGGCCCAAGTGAATGGCTACACCTTC.

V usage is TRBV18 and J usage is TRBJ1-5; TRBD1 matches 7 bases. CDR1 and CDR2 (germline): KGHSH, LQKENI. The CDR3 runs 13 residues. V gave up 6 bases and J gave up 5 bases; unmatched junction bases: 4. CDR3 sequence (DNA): TGTGCCAGCTCTCCAGACAGGGATCAGCCCCAGCATTTT. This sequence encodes CASSPDRDQPQHF.

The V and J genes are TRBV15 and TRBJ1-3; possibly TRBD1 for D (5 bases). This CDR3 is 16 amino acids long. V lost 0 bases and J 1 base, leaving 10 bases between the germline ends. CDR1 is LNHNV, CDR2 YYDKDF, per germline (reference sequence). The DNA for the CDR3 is TGTGCCACCAGCAGAGATCCCGGACAATCTGGAAACACCATATATTTT. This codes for CATSRDPGQSGNTIYF.

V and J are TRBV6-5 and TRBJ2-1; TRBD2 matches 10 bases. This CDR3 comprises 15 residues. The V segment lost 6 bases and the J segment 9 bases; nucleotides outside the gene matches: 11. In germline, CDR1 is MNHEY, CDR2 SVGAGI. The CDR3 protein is CASSPERGGRGEQFF. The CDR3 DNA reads TGTGCCAGCAGCCCCGAGCGGGGGGGCCGGGGTGAGCAGTTCTTC.

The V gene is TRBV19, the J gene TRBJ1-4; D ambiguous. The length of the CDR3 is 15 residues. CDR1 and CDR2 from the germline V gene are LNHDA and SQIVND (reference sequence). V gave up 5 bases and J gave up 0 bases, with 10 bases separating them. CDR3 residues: CASSLRATTNEKLFF. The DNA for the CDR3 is TGTGCCAGTAGTTTAAGAGCAACAACTAATGAAAAACTGTTTTTT.

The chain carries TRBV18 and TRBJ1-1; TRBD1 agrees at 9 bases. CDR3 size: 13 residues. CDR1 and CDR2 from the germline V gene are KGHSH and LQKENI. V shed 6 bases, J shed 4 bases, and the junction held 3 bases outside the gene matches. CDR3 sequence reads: CASSPGQGTEAFF. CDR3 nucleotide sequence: TGTGCCAGCTCGCCGGGACAGGGCACTGAAGCTTTCTTT. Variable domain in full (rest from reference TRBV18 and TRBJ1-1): NAGVMQNPRHLVRRRGQEARLRCSPMKGHSHVYWYRQLPEEGLKFMVYLQKENIIDESGMPKERFSAEFPKEGPSILRIQQVVRGDSAAYFCASSPGQGTEAFFGQGTRLTVV.

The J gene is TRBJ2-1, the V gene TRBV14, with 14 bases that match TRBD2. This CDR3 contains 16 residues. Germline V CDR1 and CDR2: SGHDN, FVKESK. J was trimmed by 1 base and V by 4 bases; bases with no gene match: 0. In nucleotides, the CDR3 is TGTGCCAGCAGCCGGACTAGCGGGGGGTCCTACAATGAGCAGTTCTTC. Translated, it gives CASSRTSGGSYNEQFF.

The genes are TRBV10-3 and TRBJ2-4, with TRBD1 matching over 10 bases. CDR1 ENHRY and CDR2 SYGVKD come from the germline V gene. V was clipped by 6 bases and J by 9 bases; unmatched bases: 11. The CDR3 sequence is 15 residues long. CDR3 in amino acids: CAISPFGTGVGIQYF. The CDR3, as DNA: TGTGCCATCAGCCCGTTCGGGACAGGGGTTGGCATTCAGTACTTC.

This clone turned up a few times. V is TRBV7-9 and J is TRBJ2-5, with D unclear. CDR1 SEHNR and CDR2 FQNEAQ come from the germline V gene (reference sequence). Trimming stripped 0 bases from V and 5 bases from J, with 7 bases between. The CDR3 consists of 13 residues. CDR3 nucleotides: TGTGCCAGCAGCTTAGCCGGGTGGGAGACCCAGTACTTC. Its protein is CASSLAGWETQYF.

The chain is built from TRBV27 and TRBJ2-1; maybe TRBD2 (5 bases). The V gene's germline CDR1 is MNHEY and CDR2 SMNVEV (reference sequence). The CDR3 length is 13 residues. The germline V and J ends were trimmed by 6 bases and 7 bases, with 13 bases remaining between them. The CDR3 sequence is CASRSLGRNEQFF. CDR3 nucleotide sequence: TGTGCCAGCAGATCGTTGGGGAGAAATGAGCAGTTCTTC.